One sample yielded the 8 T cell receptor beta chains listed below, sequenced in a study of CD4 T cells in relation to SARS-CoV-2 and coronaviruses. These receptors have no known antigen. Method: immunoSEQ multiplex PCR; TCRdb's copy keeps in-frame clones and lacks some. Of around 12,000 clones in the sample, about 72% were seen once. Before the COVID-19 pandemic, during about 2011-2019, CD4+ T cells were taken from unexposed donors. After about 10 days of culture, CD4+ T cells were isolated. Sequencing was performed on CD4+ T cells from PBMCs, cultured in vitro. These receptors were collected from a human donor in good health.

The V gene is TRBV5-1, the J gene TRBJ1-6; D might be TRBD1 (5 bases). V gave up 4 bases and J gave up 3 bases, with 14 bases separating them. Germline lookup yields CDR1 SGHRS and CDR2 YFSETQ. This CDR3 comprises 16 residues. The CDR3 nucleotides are TGCGCCAGCAGCGCAGGGAGGGACCTCTATAATTCACCCCTCCACTTT. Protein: CASSAGRDLYNSPLHF.

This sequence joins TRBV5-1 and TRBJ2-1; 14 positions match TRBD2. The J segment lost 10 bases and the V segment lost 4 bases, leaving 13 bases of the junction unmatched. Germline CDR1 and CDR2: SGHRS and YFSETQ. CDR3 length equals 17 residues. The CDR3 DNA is TGCGCCAGCAGCCCATCTGCTGGGACTAGCGGGAGCGTAGAGCAGTTCTTC. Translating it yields CASSPSAGTSGSVEQFF.

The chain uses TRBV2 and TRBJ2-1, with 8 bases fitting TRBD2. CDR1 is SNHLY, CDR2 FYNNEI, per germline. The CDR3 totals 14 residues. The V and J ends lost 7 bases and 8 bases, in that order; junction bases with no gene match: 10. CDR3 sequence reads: CASISTSGSDEQFF. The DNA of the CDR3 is TGTGCCAGCATTTCAACGAGCGGGAGCGATGAGCAGTTCTTC. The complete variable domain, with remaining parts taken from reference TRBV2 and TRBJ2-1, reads EPEVTQTPSHQVTQMGQEVILRCVPISNHLYFYWYRQILGQKVEFLVSFYNNEISEKSEIFDDQFSVERPDGSNFTLKIRSTKLEDSAMYFCASISTSGSDEQFFGPGTRLTVL.

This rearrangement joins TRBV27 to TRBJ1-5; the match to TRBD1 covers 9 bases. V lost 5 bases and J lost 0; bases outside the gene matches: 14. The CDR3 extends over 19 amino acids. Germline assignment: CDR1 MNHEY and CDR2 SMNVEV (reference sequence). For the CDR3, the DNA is TGTGCCAGCAGTCCGTCGACAGGGGGGTTGGCTAATAGCAATCAGCCCCAGCATTTT. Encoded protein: CASSPSTGGLANSNQPQHF.

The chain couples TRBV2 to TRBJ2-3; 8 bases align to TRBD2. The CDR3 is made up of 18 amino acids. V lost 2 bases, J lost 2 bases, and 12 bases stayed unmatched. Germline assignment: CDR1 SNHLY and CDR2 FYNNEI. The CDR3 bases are TGTGCCAGCAGTGAAATGGGGTCGGGGGGGGCCCACACAGATACGCAGTATTTT. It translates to CASSEMGSGGAHTDTQYF.

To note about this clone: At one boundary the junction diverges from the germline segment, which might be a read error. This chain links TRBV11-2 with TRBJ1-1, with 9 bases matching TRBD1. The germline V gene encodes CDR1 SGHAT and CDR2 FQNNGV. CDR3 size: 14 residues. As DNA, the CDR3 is TGTGCCAGCACCTTACAGGGGGCGTTCACTGAAGCTTTCTTT. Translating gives CASTLQGAFTEAFF.

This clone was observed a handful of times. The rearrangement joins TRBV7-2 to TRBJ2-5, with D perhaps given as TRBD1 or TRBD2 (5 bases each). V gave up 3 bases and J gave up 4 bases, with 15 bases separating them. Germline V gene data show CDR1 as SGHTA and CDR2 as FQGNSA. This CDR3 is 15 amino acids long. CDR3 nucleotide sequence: TGTGCCAGCAGCTTCGACTCAGGGACGGGAGAGACCCAGTACTTC. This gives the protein CASSFDSGTGETQYF.

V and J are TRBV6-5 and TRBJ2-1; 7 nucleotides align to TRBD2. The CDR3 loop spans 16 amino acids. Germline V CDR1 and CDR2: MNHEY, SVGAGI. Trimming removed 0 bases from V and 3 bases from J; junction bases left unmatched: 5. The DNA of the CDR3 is TGTGCCAGCAGTTACTCCCCTAGCGGAGACTACAATGAGCAGTTCTTC. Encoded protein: CASSYSPSGDYNEQFF.